This passage covers 19 T cell receptor beta chains from one sample sequenced in a study of control samples from healthy donors and cancer patients. Using immunoSEQ multiplex PCR, the repertoire was profiled, and TCRdb retains in-frame clones only, with some absent. The sample holds 60,000 to 70,000 clones; approximately 85% are singletons and the top ten take roughly 6%. Material: blood. These receptors all stem from a man between 35 and 55 years old in good health.

Written as DNA, the CDR3 is TGTGCCAGCAGCTTCCGGGAGAAGGAGCAGTACTTC. This gives the protein CASSFREKEQYF. The V gene is TRBV5-4, the J gene TRBJ2-7, with D possibly matching TRBD2 (6 bases). The V end lost 2 bases, the J end lost 7 bases, and 10 bases lay between the germline ends. The CDR3 loop spans 12 amino acids. Germline V gives CDR1 SGHNT, CDR2 YYREEE (reference sequence).

V and J are TRBV5-6 and TRBJ1-1; tentative D call: TRBD1 (6 bases). The CDR3 runs 14 residues. With 3 bases removed from V and 0 bases from J, the gap between germline ends came to 9 bases. CDR1 SGHDT and CDR2 YYEEEE come from the germline V gene. The CDR3 reads CASSWGPLNTEAFF. The DNA of the CDR3 is TGTGCCAGCAGCTGGGGGCCCTTGAACACTGAAGCTTTCTTT.

The chain recombines TRBV5-1 with TRBJ1-1; no definite D call. Trimming removed 4 bases from V and 1 base from J, with 11 bases in between. The CDR3 length is 14 residues. Per the germline V gene, CDR1 is SGHRS and CDR2 is YFSETQ. The CDR3 DNA is TGCGCCAGCAGCGCACTCACGGGGAACACTGAAGCTTTCTTT. This encodes CASSALTGNTEAFF.

J is TRBJ2-3 and V is TRBV30; weak D call: TRBD1 (6 bases). The CDR3 totals 10 residues. Per germline, CDR1 GTSNPN and CDR2 SVGIG (reference sequence). Deletions cut 1 base from V and 14 bases from J, with 10 bases between. CDR3 in DNA: TGTGCCTGGAGTGGACAGGATTTGTATTTT. This gives the protein CAWSGQDLYF. The variable domain in full, with the rest retrieved from reference TRBV30 and TRBJ2-3, is SQTIHQWPATLVQPVGSPLSLECTVEGTSNPNLYWYRQAAGRGLQLLFYSVGIGQISSEVPQNLSASRPQDRQFILSSKKLLLSDSGFYLCAWSGQDLYFGPGTRLTVL.

In its sample, this clone was seen once. The V gene is TRBV21-1, the J gene TRBJ1-1; the table's D call, TRBD1, was not checked against the DNA. TRBV21-1 is annotated as a pseudogene. The CDR3 has 17 residues. The CDR3 protein is CASSNPQQGQGDTEAFF. CDR3 bases: TGTGCCAGCAGCAATCCGCAACAGGGGCAAGGGGACACTGAAGCTTTCTTT.

Note on this clone: At one of its ends the junction is not consistent with the germline gene, which may arise from a read error. The chain combines TRBV3-1 (or the pseudogene TRBV3-2) with TRBJ2-5, with a possible D match to TRBD2 (5 bases). CDR1 is LGHDT and CDR2 is YNNKEL in the germline V gene (reference sequence). This CDR3 spans 15 amino acids. This CDR3 reads CASSQRAYTQEAQYF. The CDR3 region has the DNA TGTGCCAGCAGCCAGAGGGCTTATACCCAAGAGGCCCAGTACTTC.

The chain employs TRBV19 and TRBJ2-7; a weak D match, TRBD2 (5 bases). The CDR3 runs to 15 residues. V was trimmed by 5 bases and J by 3 bases, leaving 17 bases between them. Germline CDR1 and CDR2: LNHDA and SQIVND (reference sequence). This chain's CDR3 is CASSYTRTSGYEQYF. In DNA, the CDR3 is TGTGCCAGTAGTTACACAAGGACCAGCGGCTACGAGCAGTACTTC.

The rearrangement joins TRBV7-3 to TRBJ2-1; 11 nucleotides align to TRBD2. The CDR3 is 18 amino acids. Per the germline V gene, CDR1 is SGHTA and CDR2 is FQGTGA. V shed 4 bases and J 2 bases; nucleotides not matched to a gene: 10. In DNA, the CDR3 is TGTGCCAGCAGCTCCATAGGCACTAGCGGGGGAACCTACAATGAGCAGTTCTTC. This gives the protein CASSSIGTSGGTYNEQFF.

V usage is TRBV15 and J usage is TRBJ2-4, with TRBD2 matching 7 bases. Germline trimming cut 2 bases from V and 6 bases from J; bases unmatched to any gene: 10. CDR3 length equals 16 residues. CDR1 LNHNV and CDR2 YYDKDF come from the germline V gene (reference sequence). The CDR3 reads CATSRSPGTTLNIQYF. DNA for the CDR3: TGTGCCACCAGCAGATCCCCCGGGACTACACTAAACATTCAGTACTTC.

The chain couples TRBV6-5 to TRBJ1-1; D is unresolved. Per the germline V gene, CDR1 is MNHEY and CDR2 is SVGAGI. V was clipped by 0 bases and J by 11 bases, with 13 bases between them. This CDR3 is 13 amino acids long. CDR3 nucleotides: TGTGCCAGCAGTTACTCGAACACCCGGCAGGCTTTCTTT. This sequence encodes CASSYSNTRQAFF.

V and J are TRBV13 and TRBJ2-6, with 7 bases identical to TRBD1. The germline CDR1 and CDR2 sequences are PRHDT and FYEKMQ (reference sequence). The ends lost 5 bases at V and 0 bases at J; junction bases unmatched: 7. The CDR3 consists of 17 residues. CDR3 protein: CASSPGQDPSGANVLTF. The CDR3 nucleotides are TGTGCCAGCAGCCCAGGACAGGACCCCTCTGGGGCCAACGTCCTGACTTTC.

This clone was seen a few times. The V and J genes are TRBV27 and TRBJ1-2; 7 bases fit TRBD1. Germline loops: CDR1 MNHEY, CDR2 SMNVEV (reference sequence). The length of the CDR3 is 12 residues. V was clipped by 5 bases and J by 8 bases; unmatched bases: 5. Here the CDR3 reads CASSQTGVGYTF. The CDR3, as DNA: TGTGCCAGCAGTCAAACAGGGGTAGGCTACACCTTC.

The CDR3: CASSHTQAYEQYF. The CDR3, as DNA: TGTGCCAGCAGTCACACACAAGCCTACGAGCAGTACTTC. This chain uses TRBV28 with TRBJ2-7; no clear D. The CDR3 extends over 13 amino acids. V lost 5 bases, J lost 2 bases, and 10 bases lay in between. The germline gives CDR1 MDHEN, CDR2 SYDVKM.

V is TRBV5-1 and J is TRBJ2-7; D unresolved. Germline V lookup: CDR1 SGHRS, CDR2 YFSETQ. V was cut by 4 bases and J by 2 bases, with 16 bases left in between. The CDR3 covers 15 residues. The CDR3 is CASSPDVGRTYEQYF. Here the CDR3 DNA reads TGCGCCAGCAGCCCGGACGTTGGTAGAACCTACGAGCAGTACTTC.

V gene TRBV30 combines with J gene TRBJ2-5; tentative D call: TRBD1 (5 bases). In germline, CDR1 is GTSNPN, CDR2 SVGIG (reference sequence). Trimming took 2 bases from V and 1 from J, leaving 11 bases between them. The CDR3 runs 14 residues. The CDR3 bases are TGTGCCTGGAGTACAGGACGGCTCCAAGAGACCCAGTACTTC. Protein: CAWSTGRLQETQYF. Using reference TRBV30 and TRBJ2-5 for the parts outside the CDR3, the full variable domain is SQTIHQWPATLVQPVGSPLSLECTVEGTSNPNLYWYRQAAGRGLQLLFYSVGIGQISSEVPQNLSASRPQDRQFILSSKKLLLSDSGFYLCAWSTGRLQETQYFGPGTRLLVL.

The J gene is TRBJ1-1, the V gene TRBV18; 8 nucleotides agree with TRBD1. V shed 0 bases, J shed 4 bases, and the junction held 13 bases outside the gene matches. The CDR3 has 18 residues. Germline V CDR1 and CDR2: KGHSH, LQKENI. The CDR3 region is CASSPPFQGAAGSTEAFF. The CDR3 nucleotides read TGTGCCAGCTCACCACCGTTTCAGGGGGCAGCGGGGAGCACTGAAGCTTTCTTT.

This chain uses TRBV6-2 or TRBV6-3 with TRBJ2-3; no reliable D call. CDR3 length: 15 amino acids. The V and J ends lost 2 bases and 1 base respectively, with 10 bases between them. Germline CDR1 is MNHEY and CDR2 is SVGEGT. As DNA, the CDR3 is TGTGCCAGCAGTTACGGGGTCGTCGGCACAGATACGCAGTATTTT. It translates to CASSYGVVGTDTQYF.

This clone was counted between two and nine times. The chain uses TRBV19 and TRBJ1-2; D is undetermined. Germline assignment: CDR1 LNHDA and CDR2 SQIVND (reference sequence). The V and J ends lost 3 bases and 10 bases respectively, with 12 bases between them. The CDR3 has 12 residues. CDR3 protein: CASSIRGSVYTF. For the CDR3, the DNA is TGTGCCAGTAGTATTAGAGGGAGCGTCTACACCTTC.

The chain couples TRBV11-3 to TRBJ2-5, with D maybe TRBD2 (6 bases). This CDR3 has 16 amino acids. Deletions cut 5 bases from V and 0 bases from J, with 16 bases between. Germline V lookup: CDR1 SGHNT, CDR2 YENEEA. Written as DNA, the CDR3 is TGTGCCAGCAGCCCCCGGACGGGGAGGTACCAAGAGACCCAGTACTTC. Protein: CASSPRTGRYQETQYF.